The clone carrying this T cell receptor beta chain was picked up a small number of times. This record belongs to a study of low-dose radiotherapy and immunotherapy resistance in tumors. Turning to the study itself: On a schedule of every two weeks, intravenous cyclophosphamide at a dose of 200 mg/m2 was delivered one day before each radiation and immunotherapy administration.

Treatment of the donors consisted of nivolumab and ipilimumab (plus aspirin, low-dose cyclophosphamide and low-dose radiotherapy). Germline assignment: CDR1 MDHEN and CDR2 SYDVKM. This CDR3 comprises 15 residues. The ends lost 3 bases at V and 4 bases at J; junction bases unmatched: 6. Primers used for first-strand cDNA, a TRAV- and TRBV-specific set, covered both alpha and beta chains. Amplification of TCRs used a constant-region primer and V-primer adapter for roughly 18 PCR cycles. Isolated mRNA was amplified by in vitro transcription. TCRdb reanalysed the reads using MiXCR and keeps one entry per CDR3 protein. This table holds around 15,000 distinct CDR3 sequences, 70% found once.

The sequence derives from a human donor with advanced metastatic prostate, ovarian, gallbladder or colorectal cancer (not recorded which). This table probably holds off-target reads from a library built for another chain. The chain carries TRBV28 and TRBJ1-5; TRBD1 matches 7 bases. The CDR3 loop is CASSLHRGGNQPQHF. The CDR3 nucleotides read TGTGCCAGCAGTTTGCACAGGGGTGGGAATCAGCCCCAGCATTTT. Full variable domain (rest looked up from reference TRBV28 and TRBJ1-5): DVKVTQSSRYLVKRTGEKVFLECVQDMDHENMFWYRQDPGLGLRLIYFSYDVKMKEKGDIPEGYSVSREKKERFSLILESASTNQTSMYLCASSLHRGGNQPQHFGDGTRLSIL.